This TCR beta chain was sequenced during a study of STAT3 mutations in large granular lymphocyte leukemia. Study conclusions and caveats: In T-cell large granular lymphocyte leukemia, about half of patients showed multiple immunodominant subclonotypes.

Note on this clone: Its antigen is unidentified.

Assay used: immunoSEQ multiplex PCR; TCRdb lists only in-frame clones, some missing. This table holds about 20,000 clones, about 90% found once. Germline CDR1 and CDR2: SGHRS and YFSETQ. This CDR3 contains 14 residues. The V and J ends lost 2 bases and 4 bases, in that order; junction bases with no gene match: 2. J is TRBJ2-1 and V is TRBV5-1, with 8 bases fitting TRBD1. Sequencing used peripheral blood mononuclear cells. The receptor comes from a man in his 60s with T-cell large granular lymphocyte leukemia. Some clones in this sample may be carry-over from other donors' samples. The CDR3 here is CASSLRTGYNEQFF. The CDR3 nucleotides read TGCGCCAGCAGCTTACGGACAGGGTACAATGAGCAGTTCTTC.